These T cell receptor beta chains were read from a single sample in a study of vaccination effects on CD4 cells after COVID-19. Method: immunoSEQ multiplex PCR; TCRdb's copy keeps in-frame clones and lacks some. Here the sample spans approximately 40,000 clones, roughly 80% being singletons. What these receptors recognize is not known. The sequencing here drew on CD4+ T cells from PBMCs cultured without peptide, taken before COVID-19 vaccination. These receptors were collected from a human donor who received a COVID-19 vaccine. Each CDR3 is given without its conserved first and last residue. Some rows have no size entry. The others give once, few or many, or a class for an expanded clone.

v_gene,len,abundance,j_gene,CDR3aa
TRBV6-6,11,.,TRBJ1-4,ASRKTGIEKLF
TRBV5-6,12,.,TRBJ1-2,ASRFRTGNYGYT
TRBV10-3,11,.,TRBJ1-4,AISEGAGEKLF
TRBV19,13,.,TRBJ2-3,ASSIALAVTDTQY
TRBV5-8,10,.,TRBJ1-2,ASSAGGGGYT
TRBV6-2/TRBV6-3,17,.,TRBJ2-3,ASSSGMLAGVLSTDTQY
TRBV24-1,10,.,TRBJ1-3,ATSASGNTIY
TRBV28,16,once,TRBJ1-5,ASSVMGEGVSFVQPQH
TRBV7-3,17,.,TRBJ2-1,ASSLRGGLAGDTYNEQF
TRBV2,12,.,TRBJ1-1,ASSEAMYSTEAF
TRBV2,10,.,TRBJ2-2,ASRTDAGELF
TRBV7-3,15,.,TRBJ2-1,ASSATQGGGWFNEQF
TRBV5-4,13,.,TRBJ2-6,ASSGQGSGANVLT
TRBV5-6,14,.,TRBJ2-6,ASILYGVTGANVLT
TRBV9,11,few,TRBJ1-1,ASAGGTNTEAF
TRBV3-1/TRBV3-2,11,.,TRBJ2-2,ASSLKNTGELF
TRBV7-9,12,.,TRBJ1-1,ASSLVAGNTEAF
TRBV9,16,.,TRBJ2-1,ASSVVSKGIEVNNEQF
TRBV6-1,11,.,TRBJ1-4,ASSEVGVGPGF
TRBV4-1,14,few,TRBJ2-2,ASSQDWGGNTGELF
TRBV5-1,11,.,TRBJ2-4,ASSRRGENIQY
TRBV5-1,14,.,TRBJ1-4,ASSLAPQGDNEKLF
TRBV19,14,.,TRBJ2-3,ASSIGLAVRTDTQY
TRBV6-5,14,once,TRBJ1-2,ASSYGSRGRSYGYT
TRBV5-1,11,.,TRBJ1-1,ASSLGINTEAF
TRBV2,13,few,TRBJ1-5,ASSEVGAGNQPQH
TRBV6-1,12,.,TRBJ2-1,ASVGADRGNEQF
TRBV10-1,15,.,TRBJ2-1,ASSERTSGRLYNEQF
TRBV18,11,.,TRBJ1-1,ASSPGTNTEAF
TRBV6-2/TRBV6-3,12,.,TRBJ2-5,ASSRDRGYETQY
TRBV18,10,few,TRBJ1-2,ASGRGDYGYT
TRBV19,12,.,TRBJ2-2,ASSILENTGELF
TRBV4-1,14,.,TRBJ2-3,ASSRLPGTVTDTQY
TRBV5-1,13,.,TRBJ2-1,ASRDERGPHNEQF
TRBV5-4,13,once,TRBJ1-4,ASSFGGRANEKLF
TRBV6-1,14,.,TRBJ1-1,ASSATGGRVAKEAF
TRBV29-1,11,.,TRBJ1-2,SVERDGIYGYT
TRBV7-2,13,.,TRBJ2-1,ASSLVGGAYNEQF
TRBV5-1,13,.,TRBJ2-3,ASSGPIASTDTQY
TRBV6-6,14,.,TRBJ2-3,ASRGSAGGTTDTQY
TRBV12-5,16,.,TRBJ1-5,ASGITPDGALAHQPQH
TRBV7-3,12,.,TRBJ2-3,ASSQTSGGDTQY
TRBV11-2,14,.,TRBJ2-5,ASSLGLAGDRETQY
TRBV28,12,.,TRBJ1-2,ASSETQGNYGYT
TRBV5-1,13,.,TRBJ1-5,ASSLGGQGAQPQH
TRBV19,13,.,TRBJ1-2,ASSIETGGNYGYT
TRBV19,16,.,TRBJ2-3,ASSISLTSGGVTDTQY
TRBV11-2,15,.,TRBJ1-5,ASSSNGGGSSNQPQH
TRBV6-2/TRBV6-3,11,few,TRBJ1-1,ASSYTGRTEAF
TRBV18,12,once,TRBJ2-5,ASSLALGLETQY
TRBV12-3/TRBV12-4,11,.,TRBJ2-5,ASSFNRKETQY
TRBV19,12,.,TRBJ1-5,ASSMGGVGQPQH
TRBV18,12,.,TRBJ1-1,ASSLGGGNTEAF
TRBV5-1,10,.,TRBJ1-1,ASSETVGPAF
TRBV9,11,.,TRBJ1-2,ASTRQGAFGYT
TRBV4-1,13,.,TRBJ1-2,ASSPGQGPFYGYT
TRBV3-1/TRBV3-2,15,once,TRBJ2-4,ASSHSLDRVWGNIQY
TRBV3-1/TRBV3-2,13,.,TRBJ2-1,ASSQDITVYNEQF
TRBV19,14,.,TRBJ1-5,ASSIRQDTSNQPQH